A single sample gave rise to the 5 T cell receptor beta chains below, sequenced in a study of blood T cell repertoires in COVID-19. The protocol was immunoSEQ multiplex PCR, while the TCRdb copy is restricted to in-frame clones and leaves out a portion. The sample has about 77,000 clones, less than 85% seen once; the top ten hold approximately 4.6%. Input material: peripheral blood. The receptors shown here come from a woman between 70 and 85 years old with acute or convalescent COVID-19.

The gene calls are TRBV19 and TRBJ1-3; D is unresolved. Between the trimmed V and J ends, which lost 5 bases and 0 bases, there was a span of 11 bases. The CDR3 spans 15 residues. Germline loops: CDR1 LNHDA, CDR2 SQIVND (reference sequence). The CDR3 here is CASSLGGGSGNTIYF. Written as DNA, the CDR3 is TGTGCCAGTAGTCTCGGCGGAGGCTCTGGAAACACCATATATTTT.

V gene TRBV19 combines with J gene TRBJ1-1; TRBD1 matches at 7 bases. V dropped 5 bases and J dropped 11; count of bases not matched to a gene: 11. The CDR3 spans 13 residues. From germline, CDR1 is LNHDA and CDR2 SQIVND (reference sequence). CDR3: CASSPRGQKRAFF. The CDR3 DNA sequence: TGTGCCAGTAGTCCGCGGGGACAGAAAAGGGCTTTCTTT.

J is TRBJ1-1 and V is TRBV15; D is unresolved. Germline V gives CDR1 LNHNV, CDR2 YYDKDF (reference sequence). This CDR3 comprises 13 residues. Trimming stripped 5 bases from V and 1 base from J, with 8 bases between. CDR3 sequence reads: CATSESGNTEAFF. For the CDR3, the DNA is TGTGCCACCAGCGAATCAGGGAACACTGAAGCTTTCTTT.

The chain links TRBV5-1 to TRBJ1-1; 7 nucleotides agree with TRBD1. With 4 bases clipped from V and 1 base from J, the junction kept 4 bases outside the gene matches. This CDR3 is built from 14 residues. Germline V gene sequence: CDR1 SGHRS, CDR2 YFSETQ. This chain's CDR3 is CASSRGQRNTEAFF. The DNA for the CDR3 is TGCGCCAGCAGCCGGGGACAGCGGAACACTGAAGCTTTCTTT.

The rearrangement joins TRBV5-1 to TRBJ2-7; D uncertain. There are 14 residues in the CDR3. The V gene's germline CDR1 is SGHRS and CDR2 YFSETQ. Trimming removed 0 bases at V and 2 bases at J, with 9 bases between. The CDR3 bases are TGCGCCAGCAGCTTGGCCGGCGGAGCCTACGAGCAGTACTTC. Encoded protein: CASSLAGGAYEQYF.